The rows below give T cell receptor beta chains drawn from one sample of a study of lymphopenia after photon versus proton radiotherapy. Produced via immunoSEQ multiplex PCR; TCRdb's table is partial and in-frame only. The sample contains approximately 50,000 clones, 65% to 85% of which appear only once. Sequenced here: peripheral blood, sampled from a patient treated with photon-based radiotherapy. These receptors came from a man aged 50 to 59 with gastric cancer. Both conserved end residues are part of each CDR3. A D gene is named only where the DNA matches it firmly. A clone size is listed for some rows: how often the clone was seen (once, few, many), or a class if it is expanded.

J: TRBJ2-2; D: -; size: -; V: TRBV7-9; DNA: TGTGCCAGCAGCATCAGGGGTACGGCGAACACCGGGGAGCTGTTTTTT; CDR3: CASSIRGTANTGELFF
J: TRBJ1-2; D: TRBD1; size: -; V: TRBV7-6; DNA: TGTGCCAGCAGCTCCGACAGGGGGGAGTCTGGCTACACCTTC; CDR3: CASSSDRGESGYTF
J: TRBJ1-5; D: -; size: -; V: TRBV6-1; DNA: TGTGCCAGCAGTGCAAAGGGGACGGGCTATACCTATCAGCCCCAGCATTTT; CDR3: CASSAKGTGYTYQPQHF
J: TRBJ2-7; D: -; size: -; V: TRBV6-5; DNA: TGTGCCAGCAGCTACACTGGGTTCGAGCAGTACTTC; CDR3: CASSYTGFEQYF
J: TRBJ2-1; D: -; size: -; V: TRBV5-5; DNA: TGTGCCAGCAGCTTGGGACGGGGGAAGTTCTTC; CDR3: CASSLGRGKFF
J: TRBJ2-5; D: TRBD1; size: -; V: TRBV27; DNA: TGTGCCAGCAGTACTGTGGGACAGGAAGAGACCCAGTACTTC; CDR3: CASSTVGQEETQYF
J: TRBJ2-1; D: TRBD2; size: -; V: TRBV7-7; DNA: TGTGCCAGCAGCTTAAGAATACTAGCGGGAGATCACAATGAGCAGTTCTTC; CDR3: CASSLRILAGDHNEQFF
J: TRBJ1-2; D: -; size: -; V: TRBV28; DNA: TGTGCCAGCGCCTTTACCTGGGGGGGTGGCTACACCTTC; CDR3: CASAFTWGGGYTF
J: TRBJ1-4; D: -; size: -; V: TRBV19; DNA: TGTGCCAGTAGTATTGCGGGGGATGGTGAAAAACTGTTTTTT; CDR3: CASSIAGDGEKLFF
J: TRBJ1-2; D: -; size: -; V: TRBV21-1; DNA: TGTGCCAGCAGCAAATGGGTGGCAGGGGAGAAAGGCTACACCTTC; CDR3: CASSKWVAGEKGYTF
J: TRBJ2-1; D: -; size: -; V: TRBV2; DNA: TGTGCCAGCAGTGAACGGAGGAGCTCCTACAATGAGCAGTTCTTC; CDR3: CASSERRSSYNEQFF
J: TRBJ1-1; D: -; size: -; V: TRBV4-2; DNA: TGTGCCAGCAGCCACCCTCCGGACAGAATCATGAACACTGAAGCTTTCTTT; CDR3: CASSHPPDRIMNTEAFF
J: TRBJ1-1; D: TRBD1; size: few; V: TRBV7-2; DNA: TGTGCCAGCAGCTTAGTTCCGGGACAGGGCGAAGCTTTCTTT; CDR3: CASSLVPGQGEAFF
J: TRBJ1-1; D: -; size: -; V: TRBV6-5; DNA: TGTGCCAGCAGACCCCGTGGAGGGGGAGTCACTGAAGCTTTCTTT; CDR3: CASRPRGGGVTEAFF
J: TRBJ2-1; D: -; size: -; V: TRBV5-4; DNA: TGTGCCAGCAGACCAGATCCCAGCAATGAGCAGTTCTTC; CDR3: CASRPDPSNEQFF
J: TRBJ1-1; D: TRBD1; size: -; V: TRBV27; DNA: TGTGCCAGCAGTGCCCAGGGGGTCGACACTGAAGCTTTCTTT; CDR3: CASSAQGVDTEAFF
J: TRBJ2-1; D: TRBD1; size: -; V: TRBV18; DNA: TGTGCCAGCTCGGACAGGTCCTCCTACAATGAGCAGTTCTTC; CDR3: CASSDRSSYNEQFF
J: TRBJ2-3; D: TRBD1; size: -; V: TRBV4-2; DNA: TGTGCCAGCAGCGAATGGACAGGGTCCACAGATACGCAGTATTTT; CDR3: CASSEWTGSTDTQYF
J: TRBJ2-7; D: TRBD2; size: few; V: TRBV2; DNA: TGTGCCAGCAGTGAGGCTAGCGGAGAGTACGAGCAGTACTTC; CDR3: CASSEASGEYEQYF
J: TRBJ2-7; D: -; size: -; V: TRBV19; DNA: TGTGCCAGTAGTATATCGCGGCATCGCGAGCAGTACTTC; CDR3: CASSISRHREQYF
J: TRBJ2-3; D: -; size: -; V: TRBV9; DNA: TGTGCCAGCAGCGCAAACCGACAGGTTAGCACAGATACGCAGTATTTT; CDR3: CASSANRQVSTDTQYF
J: TRBJ2-7; D: -; size: -; V: TRBV7-9; DNA: TGTGCCAGCAGCTTAGCGCTCAGGGGATCTCCCTACGAGCAGTACTTC; CDR3: CASSLALRGSPYEQYF
J: TRBJ2-7; D: -; size: -; V: TRBV7-8; DNA: TGTGCCAGCAGCTTAGAGACGTCTGCCAGGCAGTACTTC; CDR3: CASSLETSARQYF
J: TRBJ1-1; D: TRBD1; size: -; V: TRBV7-9; DNA: TGTGCCAGCAGCTCCCTCGACAGGGGAGCTTTCTTT; CDR3: CASSSLDRGAFF
J: TRBJ1-1; D: -; size: -; V: TRBV4-1; DNA: TGCGCCAGCAGCCTGGGGAGGGAGAACACTGAAGCTTTCTTT; CDR3: CASSLGRENTEAFF
J: TRBJ1-5; D: TRBD1; size: -; V: TRBV6-5; DNA: TGTGCCAGCAGTTACTCATCCGGGACAGGAGGTCAGCCCCAGCATTTT; CDR3: CASSYSSGTGGQPQHF
J: TRBJ2-7; D: TRBD1; size: once; V: TRBV19; DNA: TGTGCCAGTAGTATACAGGGGGCTGTTTACGAGCAGTACTTC; CDR3: CASSIQGAVYEQYF
J: TRBJ2-7; D: -; size: -; V: TRBV4-1; DNA: TGCGCCAGCAGCCAAGGGGGGGTAGGCGTATCCTACGAGCAGTACTTC; CDR3: CASSQGGVGVSYEQYF
J: TRBJ1-5; D: TRBD1; size: -; V: TRBV6-6; DNA: TGTGCCAGCAGTTCCGAACAGGGGGATCGCAATCAGCCCCAGCATTTT; CDR3: CASSSEQGDRNQPQHF
J: TRBJ1-4; D: -; size: few; V: TRBV9; DNA: TGTGCCAGCAGTTACCTGGGGGGGCGCAGTGAAAAACTGTTTTTT; CDR3: CASSYLGGRSEKLFF
J: TRBJ2-7; D: TRBD1; size: -; V: TRBV27; DNA: TGTGCCAGCAGTCCCCGGGACAGGGAGTGGGCCTACGAGCAGTACTTC; CDR3: CASSPRDREWAYEQYF
J: TRBJ2-2; D: TRBD1; size: -; V: TRBV27; DNA: TGTGCCAGCAGAGCCGGGACAGGGGTCCCCGGGGAGCTGTTTTTT; CDR3: CASRAGTGVPGELFF
J: TRBJ2-7; D: -; size: -; V: TRBV6-6; DNA: TGTGCCAGCAATGGGAACCGTGCCTACGAGCAGTACTTC; CDR3: CASNGNRAYEQYF
J: TRBJ2-1; D: TRBD2; size: -; V: TRBV4-3; DNA: TGCGCCAGCAGCCAAGGCGGGAGGAAGTACAATGAGCAGTTCTTC; CDR3: CASSQGGRKYNEQFF
J: TRBJ1-4; D: -; size: -; V: TRBV29-1; DNA: TGCAGCGCCTCCCGGAATGAAAAACTGTTTTTT; CDR3: CSASRNEKLFF
J: TRBJ1-1; D: TRBD1; size: -; V: TRBV11-2; DNA: TGTGCCAGCAGTCGGGACAGGGGGCTCACTGAAGCTTTCTTT; CDR3: CASSRDRGLTEAFF
J: TRBJ2-7; D: -; size: -; V: TRBV6-5; DNA: TGTGCCAGCAGTTACTCGGGCTCCTACGAGCAGTACTTC; CDR3: CASSYSGSYEQYF
J: TRBJ2-7; D: TRBD1; size: few; V: TRBV7-8; DNA: TGTGCCAGCAGTAACCCTTGGGACAGAGGTGCCTACGAGCAGTACTTC; CDR3: CASSNPWDRGAYEQYF
J: TRBJ2-1; D: -; size: -; V: TRBV7-9; DNA: TGTGCCAGCAGCTTATCGGGAGTAGGAAATGAGCAGTTCTTC; CDR3: CASSLSGVGNEQFF